The rows below give T cell receptor beta chains drawn from one sample of a study of PD-L1 blockade in urothelial cancer. The repertoire was sequenced with immunoSEQ multiplex PCR; TCRdb's copy has only in-frame clones and lacks some. The sample carries roughly 100,000 clones, roughly 83% recorded once. The sample in question was PBMCs, obtained around atezolizumab (anti-PD-L1) treatment. All receptors come from a man between 65 and 85 years old with urothelial cancer. CDR3s include the opening cysteine and the closing phenylalanine or tryptophan. A D gene is named only where the DNA matches it firmly. Part of the rows lack a size; the others show once, few, many or a class for expanded clones.

D gene	J gene	V gene	clone size	CDR3 protein	CDR3 DNA
NA	TRBJ2-1	TRBV9	once	CASSVAPRGGYNEQFF	TGTGCCAGCAGCGTAGCCCCGCGGGGCGGCTACAATGAGCAGTTCTTC
NA	TRBJ2-2	TRBV4-2	NA	CASSQELRTGELFF	TGTGCCAGCAGCCAAGAGCTGCGAACCGGGGAGCTGTTTTTT
NA	TRBJ2-7	TRBV6-5	NA	CASSSVRGYEQYF	NA
NA	TRBJ2-1	TRBV18	NA	CASSPGVAANNEQFF	TGTGCCAGCTCACCTGGGGTAGCGGCAAACAATGAGCAGTTCTTC
NA	TRBJ2-4	TRBV6-1	NA	CASSAGQLAKNIQYF	TGTGCCAGCAGTGCTGGACAGTTAGCCAAAAACATTCAGTACTTC
NA	TRBJ1-6	TRBV5-6	few	CASSLGPGSVGPLHF	TGTGCCAGCAGCTTGGGTCCGGGATCGGTGGGACCCCTCCACTTT
TRBD1	TRBJ2-7	TRBV5-4	NA	CASSLNRGAYEQYF	TGTGCCAGCAGCTTAAACAGGGGTGCCTACGAGCAGTACTTC
NA	TRBJ2-3	TRBV5-1	NA	CASSLITSTDTQYF	TGCGCCAGCAGCTTGATCACAAGCACAGATACGCAGTATTTT
NA	TRBJ2-3	TRBV19	NA	CAIKLGGTDTQYF	TGTGCCATCAAGCTAGGAGGCACAGATACGCAGTATTTT
NA	TRBJ1-2	TRBV7-9	NA	CASSPLAVNYGYTF	TGTGCCAGCAGCCCCCTCGCAGTTAACTATGGCTACACCTTC
TRBD2	TRBJ2-1	TRBV19	NA	CASDSGTSGNEQFF	TGTGCCAGTGACTCCGGGACTAGCGGAAATGAGCAGTTCTTC
NA	TRBJ1-5	TRBV15	NA	CATSRDRDTNQPQHF	TGTGCCACCAGCAGAGATCGGGACACCAATCAGCCCCAGCATTTT
NA	TRBJ2-7	TRBV19	NA	CATAGGQTYEQYF	TGTGCCACTGCCGGGGGACAGACCTACGAGCAGTACTTC
TRBD2	TRBJ2-5	TRBV28	NA	CASTSLPGLAGEETQYF	TGTGCCAGCACCTCCCTCCCGGGACTAGCGGGAGAGGAGACCCAGTACTTC
NA	TRBJ1-1	TRBV18	NA	CASSTQGNTEAFF	TGTGCCAGCTCAACGCAGGGGAACACTGAAGCTTTCTTT
TRBD2	TRBJ2-5	TRBV7-6	NA	CASSPNGGQETQYF	TGTGCCAGCAGCCCAAACGGGGGGCAAGAGACCCAGTACTTC
TRBD1	TRBJ2-3	TRBV6-1	NA	CASRSQGAGPNTQYF	TGTGCCAGCCGCTCACAGGGGGCAGGTCCGAATACGCAGTATTTT